The subject of this entry is one TCR beta chain. The data were obtained in a study of cytomegalovirus exposure and HLA in healthy donors. This CDR3 has 15 amino acids. CDR1 and CDR2 from the germline V gene are LNHDA and SQIVND (reference sequence). Trimming removed 2 bases from V and 7 bases from J, with 15 bases in between. Primers for the PCR totalled 60 Vbeta and 13 Jbeta. The repertoire was sequenced with immunoSEQ multiplex PCR; TCRdb's copy has only in-frame clones and lacks some. Here the sample table reports some 200,000 clones. The J gene is TRBJ1-5, the V gene TRBV19; D is possibly TRBD1 (6 bases). Sequenced sample: PBMCs. This TCR was recovered from a man aged 25 to 45 in good health and CMV-seronegative. CDR3 in DNA: TGTGCCAGTAGTATATCGGGGGGGCGGAGACAGCCCCAGCATTTT. Residues: CASSISGGRRQPQHF. The whole variable domain, remainder taken from reference TRBV19 and TRBJ1-5, is DGGITQSPKYLFRKEGQNVTLSCEQNLNHDAMYWYRQDPGQGLRLIYYSQIVNDFQKGDIAEGYSVSREKKESFPLTVTSAQKNPTAFYLCASSISGGRRQPQHFGDGTRLSIL.